A single sample gave rise to the 8 T cell receptor beta chains below, sequenced in a study of CD8 T cells in Susac syndrome. Random hexamers were used to reverse transcribe the RNA input (about 0.45 to 1 ug). TCRdb re-called the immunoSEQ multiplex PCR reads with MiXCR, one entry per CDR3 protein. The table shows about 23,000 distinct CDR3 sequences, with just under 95% occurring only once. The sequenced sample consisted of CD8+ T cells from PBMCs. Receptors were obtained from a human donor with Susac syndrome.

The chain employs TRBV12-3 or TRBV12-4 and TRBJ2-1, with 11 positions matching TRBD2. CDR3 size: 15 residues. V shed 7 bases, J shed 5 bases, and the junction held 7 bases outside the gene matches. The CDR3 DNA follows: TGTGCCAGCATCGCCTTAGCGGGGGGGGACAATGAGCAGTTCTTC. Protein product: CASIALAGGDNEQFF.

This rearrangement joins TRBV5-5 to TRBJ2-7, with no clear D. The CDR3 runs 13 residues. Looked up from germline, CDR1 is SGHKS and CDR2 is YYEKEE (reference sequence). The V and J ends lost 4 bases and 3 bases respectively, with 11 bases between them. CDR3: CASSTSGNYEQYF. DNA of the CDR3: TGTGCCAGCAGCACCTCGGGTAACTACGAGCAGTACTTC.

This chain connects TRBV19 to TRBJ1-5, with 11 bases that match TRBD1. Looked up from germline, CDR1 is LNHDA and CDR2 is SQIVND (reference sequence). The V and J ends lost 6 bases and 6 bases, in that order; junction bases with no gene match: 10. The CDR3 is made up of 16 amino acids. CDR3 DNA sequence: TGTGCCAGTAGCTCATTCGGGACAGGGGGGGGTCAGCCCCAGCATTTT. This gives the protein CASSSFGTGGGQPQHF.

The sample holds one count of this clonotype. The V call is TRBV5-4, the J call TRBJ2-2; D gene unclear. Trimming took off 1 base at V and 6 bases at J, with 4 bases between the two ends. The germline V gene has CDR1 SGHNT and CDR2 YYREEE (reference sequence). The CDR3 sequence is 12 residues long. The CDR3 sequence: CASSLNSGELFF. DNA of the CDR3: TGTGCCAGCAGCTTGAATTCCGGGGAGCTGTTTTTT.

This chain connects TRBV5-1 to TRBJ1-1, with 7 bases lining up with TRBD1. V lost 4 bases, J lost 0 bases, and 3 bases stayed unmatched. The CDR3 length is 14 residues. The V gene's germline CDR1 is SGHRS and CDR2 YFSETQ. The chain's CDR3 is CASSADRMNTEAFF. For the CDR3, the DNA is TGCGCCAGCAGCGCGGACAGGATGAACACTGAAGCTTTCTTT.

The chain has TRBV29-1 and TRBJ2-1; 7 bases match TRBD2. The trim removed 8 bases at V and 8 bases at J, leaving 3 bases unmatched. The germline V gene encodes CDR1 SQVTM and CDR2 ANQGSEA. The CDR3 runs to 10 residues. CDR3 sequence reads: CSWGGDEQFF. CDR3 DNA sequence: TGCAGCTGGGGGGGGGATGAGCAGTTCTTC.

This clonotype has a handful of counts. The J gene is TRBJ2-7, the V gene TRBV12-3 or TRBV12-4; D is undetermined. The CDR3 spans 12 residues. V was pared by 3 bases and J by 3 bases, with 6 bases between. The CDR3 bases are TGTGCCAGCAGTTTCGTGAGCTACGAGCAGTACTTC. Protein product: CASSFVSYEQYF.

The chain recombines TRBV13 with TRBJ2-7, with D possibly matching TRBD1 (6 bases). The germline V gene has CDR1 PRHDT and CDR2 FYEKMQ (reference sequence). The CDR3 covers 13 residues. The V gene lost 5 bases and the J gene lost 2 bases, with 10 bases spanning the gap. In DNA, the CDR3 is TGTGCCAGCAGCCCGGCAGGGGCCTACGAGCAGTACTTC. Residues: CASSPAGAYEQYF.